Listed below are T cell receptor beta chains from one sample, sequenced in a study of identifying expanded T cells in peripheral blood. Sequencing used immunoSEQ multiplex PCR; TCRdb keeps in-frame clones, though not all of them. Of about 80,000 clones listed, 88% are singletons. Sequencing was done on a sample of blood. The source of these receptors is a person aged 18-69 years in good health. CDR3s include the opening cysteine and the closing phenylalanine or tryptophan. Fields, in order: V gene, D gene, J gene, clone size, CDR3 DNA, CDR3 protein. The D gene is left open where the match is weak. Clone size is shown for a subset of rows, as once, few, many or a class of expanded clone.

V gene: TRBV13
D gene: -
J gene: TRBJ1-1
clone size: -
CDR3 DNA: TGTGCCAGCAGCTCACAGGCGCAGAACACTGAAGCTTTCTTT
CDR3 protein: CASSSQAQNTEAFF

V gene: TRBV4-3
D gene: TRBD1
J gene: TRBJ1-3
clone size: -
CDR3 DNA: TGCGCCAGCAGCCAAGATTTTGCGGGGACAGGGGGGCTTTCTGGAAACACCATATATTTT
CDR3 protein: CASSQDFAGTGGLSGNTIYF

V gene: TRBV5-6
D gene: -
J gene: TRBJ2-7
clone size: -
CDR3 DNA: TGTGCCAGCAGCGGTATAGCCTACGAGCAGTACTTC
CDR3 protein: CASSGIAYEQYF

V gene: TRBV4-3
D gene: -
J gene: TRBJ2-1
clone size: -
CDR3 DNA: TGCGCCAGCAGCCAAGATATGGCAGGGCCATACAATGAGCAGTTCTTC
CDR3 protein: CASSQDMAGPYNEQFF

V gene: TRBV29-1
D gene: -
J gene: TRBJ2-2
clone size: -
CDR3 DNA: TGCAGCGTTAAACGGGCCCTCACCGGGGAGCTGTTTTTT
CDR3 protein: CSVKRALTGELFF

V gene: TRBV9
D gene: -
J gene: TRBJ2-7
clone size: -
CDR3 DNA: TGTGCCAGCAGCGTACCTGGGGGCAACGAGCAGTACTTC
CDR3 protein: CASSVPGGNEQYF

V gene: TRBV5-8
D gene: TRBD1
J gene: TRBJ1-6
clone size: few
CDR3 DNA: TGTGCCAGCAGCTTTGCCGGGACAGGGACGTCACCCCTCCACTTT
CDR3 protein: CASSFAGTGTSPLHF

V gene: TRBV11-2
D gene: -
J gene: TRBJ1-2
clone size: -
CDR3 DNA: TGTGCCAGCAGCTTAGACAGGGGAGGTGGGGGCTACACCTTC
CDR3 protein: CASSLDRGGGGYTF

V gene: TRBV10-3
D gene: TRBD1
J gene: TRBJ1-3
clone size: -
CDR3 DNA: TGTGCCGCCACAGGGGCCTTCTCTGGAAACACCATATATTTT
CDR3 protein: CAATGAFSGNTIYF

V gene: TRBV5-4
D gene: TRBD1
J gene: TRBJ2-7
clone size: once
CDR3 DNA: TGTGCCAGCAGCCCAGGACAGGGTCCCTACGAGCAGTACTTC
CDR3 protein: CASSPGQGPYEQYF

V gene: TRBV12-2
D gene: -
J gene: TRBJ1-2
clone size: -
CDR3 DNA: TGTGCAAGTCGCCCATCGGGACCGCTCTCCTTTGGCTACACCTTC
CDR3 protein: CASRPSGPLSFGYTF

V gene: TRBV7-2
D gene: TRBD1
J gene: TRBJ1-2
clone size: -
CDR3 DNA: TGTGCCAGCAGCGCGGGCCGGGACAGGGGTGCATATCCCTTC
CDR3 protein: CASSAGRDRGAYPF

V gene: TRBV10-2
D gene: TRBD2
J gene: TRBJ2-2
clone size: -
CDR3 DNA: TGCGCCAGTTTAGCGGGGGGGCTTATATCGAACACCGGGGAGCTGTTTTTT
CDR3 protein: CASLAGGLISNTGELFF

V gene: TRBV7-8
D gene: -
J gene: TRBJ1-2
clone size: -
CDR3 DNA: TGTGCCAGCAGCTTAGCACCAGACAGCTCCTATGGCTACACCTTC
CDR3 protein: CASSLAPDSSYGYTF

V gene: TRBV19
D gene: TRBD1
J gene: TRBJ2-7
clone size: -
CDR3 DNA: TGTGCCAGTAGTATTCGGCAGGGGGCCTACGAGCAGTACTTC
CDR3 protein: CASSIRQGAYEQYF

V gene: TRBV30
D gene: -
J gene: TRBJ2-1
clone size: -
CDR3 DNA: TGTGCCTGGAGTAACGGGGGACCCTACAATGAGCAGTTCTTC
CDR3 protein: CAWSNGGPYNEQFF

V gene: TRBV28
D gene: -
J gene: TRBJ1-2
clone size: -
CDR3 DNA: TGTGCCAGCACACTCCCGGGGGAAAACTATGGCTACACCTTC
CDR3 protein: CASTLPGENYGYTF

V gene: TRBV6-1
D gene: -
J gene: TRBJ1-1
clone size: -
CDR3 DNA: TGTGCCAGTTTTGGGGGGTGGAACACTGAAGCTTTCTTT
CDR3 protein: CASFGGWNTEAFF

V gene: TRBV7-2
D gene: -
J gene: TRBJ2-5
clone size: -
CDR3 DNA: TGTGCCAGCAGCCGAACCTTATTAGAGACCCAGTACTTC
CDR3 protein: CASSRTLLETQYF

V gene: TRBV29-1
D gene: TRBD1
J gene: TRBJ2-2
clone size: -
CDR3 DNA: TGCAGCGCGACAATCCCGCCGGGACAGGGGGCAGGCGGGCTGTTTTTT
CDR3 protein: CSATIPPGQGAGGLFF

V gene: TRBV5-1
D gene: TRBD2
J gene: TRBJ2-7
clone size: -
CDR3 DNA: TGCGCCAGTGGACTAGCGGGGCAGCACGAGCAGTACTTC
CDR3 protein: CASGLAGQHEQYF

V gene: TRBV23-1
D gene: -
J gene: TRBJ1-1
clone size: few
CDR3 DNA: TGCGCCAGCAGTGGGAAGGGGACTGAAGCTTTCTTT
CDR3 protein: CASSGKGTEAFF

V gene: TRBV14
D gene: -
J gene: TRBJ1-2
clone size: -
CDR3 DNA: TGTGCCAGCAGCCAAGATCGCCGGGGGCGCAACTATGGCTACACCTTC
CDR3 protein: CASSQDRRGRNYGYTF

V gene: TRBV4-1
D gene: TRBD2
J gene: TRBJ2-1
clone size: -
CDR3 DNA: TGCGCCAGCAGCCAAGGTCTCCAGACTAGCGACAATGAGCAGTTCTTC
CDR3 protein: CASSQGLQTSDNEQFF

V gene: TRBV29-1
D gene: -
J gene: TRBJ2-2
clone size: -
CDR3 DNA: TGCAGCGGGGTCAGGGGCCAAGGGGAGCTGTTTTTT
CDR3 protein: CSGVRGQGELFF